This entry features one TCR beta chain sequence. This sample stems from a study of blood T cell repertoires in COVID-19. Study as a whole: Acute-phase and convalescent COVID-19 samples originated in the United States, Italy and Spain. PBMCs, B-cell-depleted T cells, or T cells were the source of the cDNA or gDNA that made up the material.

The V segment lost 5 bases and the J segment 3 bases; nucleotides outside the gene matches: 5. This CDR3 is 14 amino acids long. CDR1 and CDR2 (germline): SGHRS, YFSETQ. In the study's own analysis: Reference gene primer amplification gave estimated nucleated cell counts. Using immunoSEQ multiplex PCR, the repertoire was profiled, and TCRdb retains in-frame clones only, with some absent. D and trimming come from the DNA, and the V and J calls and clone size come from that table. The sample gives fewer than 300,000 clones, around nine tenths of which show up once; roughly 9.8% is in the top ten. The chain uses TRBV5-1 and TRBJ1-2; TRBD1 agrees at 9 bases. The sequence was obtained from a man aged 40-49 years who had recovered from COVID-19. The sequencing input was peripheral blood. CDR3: CASRQDRGDYGYTF. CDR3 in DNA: TGCGCCAGCAGACAAGACAGGGGGGACTATGGCTACACCTTC.